These T cell receptor beta chains were read from a single sample in a study of PD-1 blockade in classical Hodgkin lymphoma. The data were produced by immunoSEQ multiplex PCR, yet TCRdb's version contains in-frame clones alone and is incomplete. The sample lists under 15,000 clones; 80% to 85% were seen once. The starting material was peripheral blood mononuclear cells (PBMCs), obtained at baseline. These receptors came from a human donor with classical Hodgkin lymphoma. CDR3s include the opening cysteine and the closing phenylalanine or tryptophan. The D gene is left open where the match is weak. Where a row states a size, it is once, few, many or the class of an expanded clone; other rows omit it.

length: 13
size: few
D: NA
V: TRBV19
J: TRBJ2-7
DNA: TGTGCCAGCCTATCACCGAACTCCTACGAGCAGTACTTC
CDR3: CASLSPNSYEQYF

length: 14
size: NA
D: NA
V: TRBV7-9
J: TRBJ2-1
DNA: TGTGCCAGCAGCCCGTCAAGCCGGGTCAATGAGCAGTTCTTC
CDR3: CASSPSSRVNEQFF